A selection of T cell receptor beta chains follows, all from one sample in a study of CD8+CD57+ T cells in acquired aplastic anemia. TCRdb redid the calling of the reads with MiXCR, one entry per CDR3 protein. The sample holds a few hundred thousand distinct CDR3 sequences, approximately 70% seen once. The sample taken for sequencing was sorted CD4+, CD8+, or CD8+CD57+ T cells (not recorded which) from PBMCs. The receptors shown here come from a human donor in good health, serving as a control. Each CDR3 is given with its conserved first and last residue. D genes are given only for firm matches. Rows may omit the clone size; those that give it use once, few, many or a size class.

v_gene,j_gene,abundance,len,d_gene,CDR3aa,CDR3nt
TRBV20-1,TRBJ2-7,.,13,.,CSASPWTGEEQYF,TGCAGTGCTTCCCCTTGGACGGGCGAAGAGCAGTACTTC
TRBV12-3/TRBV12-4,TRBJ2-7,once,15,.,CASSPGLAPPDEQYF,TGTGCCAGCAGCCCAGGGTTGGCCCCACCGGACGAGCAGTACTTC
TRBV19,TRBJ2-1,.,15,.,CASSPERPSYYEQFF,TGTGCCAGTAGCCCAGAGAGACCCTCCTACTATGAGCAGTTCTTC
TRBV10-3,TRBJ2-5,once,15,.,CAISAGLFDEETQYF,TGTGCCATCAGCGCGGGACTTTTCGATGAAGAGACTCAGTACTTC
TRBV6-1,TRBJ2-7,.,16,.,CASSPRGGAIRWEQYF,TGTGCCAGCAGTCCTCGAGGGGGGGCTATACGCTGGGAGCAGTACTTC
TRBV11-2,TRBJ2-7,many,15,TRBD2,CASKGLAATPYEQYF,TGTGCCAGCAAAGGACTAGCGGCGACCCCCTACGAGCAGTACTTC
TRBV20-1,TRBJ1-2,.,13,.,CSAGRSVNYGYTF,TGCAGTGCTGGGCGTAGCGTTAACTATGGCTACACCTTC
TRBV7-9,TRBJ2-1,.,14,.,CASSLDVESNSPLF,TGTGCCAGCAGCTTGGACGTCGAGAGCAATTCACCCCTCTTC
TRBV20-1,TRBJ2-4,.,14,TRBD2,CSGGSSGGAREQYF,TGCAGTGGCGGTTCCAGCGGGGGGGCGAGGGAGCAGTACTTC
TRBV24-1,TRBJ1-2,few,15,TRBD1,CATSDPSGTDYGYTF,TGTGCCACCAGTGACCCTTCCGGGACAGACTATGGCTACACCTTC
TRBV7-2,TRBJ1-6,.,14,.,CASRQGSFGSPHHF,TGTGCCAGCAGACAAGGTTCCTTCGGTTCACCCCACCACTTT
TRBV13,TRBJ2-1,.,14,TRBD2,CASSRGGQMEEQFF,TGTGCCAGCAGCCGCGGGGGTCAGATGGAAGAGCAGTTCTTC
TRBV19,TRBJ2-7,.,15,TRBD2,CASSTSGGVYNEQYF,TGTGCCAGTAGTACGAGCGGGGGGGTCTACAACGAGCAGTACTTC
TRBV13,TRBJ1-4,many,14,.,CASSFRGKDEKLFF,TGTGCCAGCAGCTTTAGAGGGAAGGATGAAAAACTGTTTTTT
TRBV7-2,TRBJ1-5,many,13,.,CASSPTVNQPQHF,TGTGCCAGCAGCCCGACAGTCAATCAGCCCCAGCATTTT
TRBV2,TRBJ1-5,.,14,.,CATDYPTGNQPQHF,TGTGCCACAGACTACCCGACGGGCAATCAGCCCCAGCATTTT
TRBV24-1,TRBJ2-5,.,17,TRBD2,CATSDSKLAGGQETQYF,TGTGCCACCAGTGATTCTAAACTAGCGGGGGGCCAAGAGACCCAGTACTTC
TRBV2,TRBJ1-1,.,14,.,CASRDTTGYAEDFF,TGTGCCAGCAGGGACACCACAGGGTACGCTGAAGATTTCTTT
TRBV20-1,TRBJ2-1,many,16,TRBD1,CSARSTGADSYNEQFF,TGCAGTGCTAGATCGACAGGGGCCGACTCCTACAATGAGCAGTTCTTC
TRBV24-1,TRBJ2-7,.,12,.,CATSDWGHEQYF,TGTGCCACCAGTGATTGGGGCCACGAGCAGTACTTC
TRBV2,TRBJ2-2,.,16,.,CASSQQRQTNTGELFF,TGTGCCAGCAGCCAACAGCGACAGACGAACACCGGGGAGCTGTTTTTT
TRBV7-2,TRBJ1-5,.,15,.,CATSSYGSNNQTQHF,TGTGCCACCAGCTCCTACGGCAGCAACAATCAGACCCAGCATTTT
TRBV7-2,TRBJ2-6,.,14,.,CARALGSGANVLTF,TGTGCCAGGGCCTTGGGCTCTGGCGCCAACGTCCTGACTTTC
TRBV7-6,TRBJ1-2,few,14,.,CASSPTAGRYGYTF,TGTGCCAGCAGCCCCACGGCAGGACGCTATGGCTACACCTTC
TRBV2,TRBJ2-1,.,12,.,CASSWGENEQFF,TGTGCCAGCAGTTGGGGGGAGAATGAGCAGTTCTTC
TRBV7-2,TRBJ2-3,.,12,.,CASTAWRDTQYF,TGTGCCAGCACCGCTTGGAGAGATACGCAGTATTTT